This T cell receptor (beta chain) appears in the sequencing data of a study of CD8+ T cells in alopecia areata. A few counts support this clone. Its antigen is unknown. Findings of the study overall: Scalp lesions, especially in alopecia totalis/universalis, had higher clonality than normal scalp.

cDNA reverse transcribed from extracted RNA served as the sequencing template. Assay: immunoSEQ multiplex PCR; the TCRdb copy retains only in-frame clones and omits some. The table records some 150,000 clones, roughly 50% of them present only once. The origin of this receptor is a human donor with alopecia areata. Sequenced here: CD4+ T cells sorted from blood, sampled at week 0.

In DNA, the CDR3 is TGCGCCAGCAGCCAAGAGACTCGGGGGATCACTGAAGCTTTCTTT. Its protein is CASSQETRGITEAFF. The chain links TRBV4-1 to TRBJ1-1; perhaps TRBD1 as D (5 bases). This CDR3 comprises 15 residues. CDR1 and CDR2 from the germline V gene are MGHRA and YSYEKL. V lost 0 bases and J 4 bases, leaving 12 bases between the germline ends.